The rows below give T cell receptor beta chains drawn from one sample of a study of Ad26.COV2.S vaccination and SARS-CoV-2 variants. Assay used: immunoSEQ multiplex PCR; TCRdb lists only in-frame clones, some missing. The repertoire has a few hundred thousand clones, 87% of them found once; the top ten carry around 3.6%. The starting material was peripheral blood, obtained in a trial of Ad26.COV2.S vaccine versus placebo. All receptors come from a person between 18 and 65 years old who received the Ad26.COV2.S COVID-19 vaccine or a placebo. Each CDR3 is given with its conserved first and last residue. D genes are given only for firm matches. Clone size is given for some rows only: seen once, a few or many times, or a class if the clone is expanded.

DNA	CDR3	V	J	size	D
TGCGCCAGCAGCCAAGATCTCCACCGACACCCAAGGGACACTGAAGCTTTCTTT	CASSQDLHRHPRDTEAFF	TRBV4-3	TRBJ1-1	-	-
TGTGCCAGCAGCCCAAAAGGTAGCGGGGGGGCATCCTACAATGAGCAGTTCTTC	CASSPKGSGGASYNEQFF	TRBV7-3	TRBJ2-1	-	TRBD2
TGCGCCAGCAGCTTCCAGGGGGGATACACTGAAGCTTTCTTT	CASSFQGGYTEAFF	TRBV5-1	TRBJ1-1	-	TRBD1
TGTGCCAGCAGTTTCGACAGGGGGCTGTCCTACGAGCAGTACTTC	CASSFDRGLSYEQYF	TRBV6-5	TRBJ2-7	-	TRBD1
TGTGCCAGCAGCCAAGGAGACAGGGGTGGTAACTATGGCTACACCTTC	CASSQGDRGGNYGYTF	TRBV4-2	TRBJ1-2	-	TRBD1
TGTGCCAGCAGCGATAACACCGGGGAGCTGTTTTTT	CASSDNTGELFF	TRBV4-2	TRBJ2-2	-	-
TGTGCCAGCAGCCAAGGACAGGACATATACTACGAGCAGTACTTC	CASSQGQDIYYEQYF	TRBV3-1/TRBV3-2	TRBJ2-7	-	-
TGTGCCAGCAGCCCGGTGGCAAGACAGGCGTATACCTACAATGAGCAGTTCTTC	CASSPVARQAYTYNEQFF	TRBV5-6	TRBJ2-1	-	-
TGTGCCAGCAGCGCGATGTCCGGGGGCTACGAGCAGTACTTC	CASSAMSGGYEQYF	TRBV4-2	TRBJ2-7	-	-
TGTGCCAGCTCACCACTAGCGACAGGGGCCACAGATACGCAGTATTTT	CASSPLATGATDTQYF	TRBV18	TRBJ2-3	-	TRBD1
TGTGCCAGCTCTCAAGCCCCGGCGGGGAGACAGCCCCAGCATTTT	CASSQAPAGRQPQHF	TRBV18	TRBJ1-5	-	-
TGTGCCAGCAGCTTATCCCAGGGTAAGGGCCAGCCCCAGCATTTT	CASSLSQGKGQPQHF	TRBV7-9	TRBJ1-5	many	-
TGTGCCAGCAGCCCCTTTCCCACAACTAATGAAAAACTGTTTTTT	CASSPFPTTNEKLFF	TRBV7-6	TRBJ1-4	-	-
TGTGCCATCATGGGAACCTATGGCTACACCTTC	CAIMGTYGYTF	TRBV10-3	TRBJ1-2	-	-
TGTGCCAGCAGTTACGGGACAGTTGGTGAGCAGTTCTTC	CASSYGTVGEQFF	TRBV6-5	TRBJ2-1	-	TRBD1
TGTGCCAGCAGTTCGGGACAAGCTAGCAATCAGCCCCAGCATTTT	CASSSGQASNQPQHF	TRBV6-5	TRBJ1-5	-	-
TGTGCCAGCAGCCAAGACAGGGGGATTGAAACTGAAGCTTTCTTT	CASSQDRGIETEAFF	TRBV4-2	TRBJ1-1	-	TRBD1
TGTGCCAGCAGCCCCGGGGGGAGTGTGGACACTGAAGCTTTCTTT	CASSPGGSVDTEAFF	TRBV9	TRBJ1-1	once	-
TGCGCCAGCAGCTACCCCGGGACAGCACCCTACGAGCAGTACTTC	CASSYPGTAPYEQYF	TRBV4-1	TRBJ2-7	-	TRBD1
TGTGCCAGCAGCCTCCTTAGACAGAACAACTATGGCTACACCTTC	CASSLLRQNNYGYTF	TRBV7-2	TRBJ1-2	-	-
TGTGCCAGCAGCTTGGGGGGCCAGCCCCAGCATTTT	CASSLGGQPQHF	TRBV13	TRBJ1-5	once	-
TGTGCCAGCAGTGTCGGACTAGATTTCTACAATGAGCAGTTCTTC	CASSVGLDFYNEQFF	TRBV2	TRBJ2-1	-	TRBD2
TGTGCCAGCAGTTACTCGGCGACTAGCGCCGAGCAGTACTTC	CASSYSATSAEQYF	TRBV6-2/TRBV6-3	TRBJ2-7	-	TRBD2
TGTGCCAGCAGTATACTAGCGGCAAACTCTGGGGCCAACGTCCTGACTTTC	CASSILAANSGANVLTF	TRBV2	TRBJ2-6	-	TRBD2
TGTGCCAGCGGAGAAGCGTTGGGACACTCCGGAAACACCATATATTTT	CASGEALGHSGNTIYF	TRBV3-1/TRBV3-2	TRBJ1-3	-	-
TGTGCCAGCAGTTTTGGACAGTACTTCTTCACAGATACGCAGTATTTT	CASSFGQYFFTDTQYF	TRBV28	TRBJ2-3	-	-
TGTGCCAGCAGCTTAGAAATAGGGCTGGGGACTGAAGCTTTCTTT	CASSLEIGLGTEAFF	TRBV11-2	TRBJ1-1	-	-
TGTGCCTGGAGGGAACCGGGACAGGGGTTGACCGGGGAGCTGTTTTTT	CAWREPGQGLTGELFF	TRBV30	TRBJ2-2	-	TRBD1
TGTGCCAGCAGCTTAGTCCAGGGCGGGGGATATGGCTACACCTTC	CASSLVQGGGYGYTF	TRBV11-2	TRBJ1-2	medium-sized	-
TGTGCCAGCAGCCCCCTGGTGATCTCCGCGGGGCCTGAAGCTTTCTTT	CASSPLVISAGPEAFF	TRBV11-2	TRBJ1-1	once	-
TGTGCCAGCAGCCCCGGGACAATGAACACTGAAGCTTTCTTT	CASSPGTMNTEAFF	TRBV3-1/TRBV3-2	TRBJ1-1	-	-
TGTGCCAGCAGCTTAGGGAGGGGGGGGACTAATGAAAAACTGTTTTTT	CASSLGRGGTNEKLFF	TRBV7-8	TRBJ1-4	-	-
TGTGCCAGCAGCAAAACTCAGGACAGGAGCAATCAGCCCCAGCATTTT	CASSKTQDRSNQPQHF	TRBV4-2	TRBJ1-5	-	TRBD1
TGTGCCAGCAGCCCCCCAGGGACTGGAAACACCATATATTTT	CASSPPGTGNTIYF	TRBV11-3	TRBJ1-3	-	-
TGTGCCAGCAGCTTAGTTGGGGTCCTCTCCTACGAGCAGTACTTC	CASSLVGVLSYEQYF	TRBV11-2	TRBJ2-7	-	-
TGTGCCAGCAGCCAGACTAGCGGGACGCATTACGAGCAGTACTTC	CASSQTSGTHYEQYF	TRBV4-2	TRBJ2-7	-	TRBD2
TGTGCCAGCAGTTATAATGTGGGGATTATGAACACTGAAGCTTTCTTT	CASSYNVGIMNTEAFF	TRBV6-5	TRBJ1-1	-	-
TGCGCCAGCAGCTTCATAGGCAGACAGCCCGTTTTACAAGAGACCCAGTACTTC	CASSFIGRQPVLQETQYF	TRBV5-1	TRBJ2-5	-	-
TGTGCCAGCAGTTTAGACGGGCAGCCCCAGCATTTT	CASSLDGQPQHF	TRBV12-3/TRBV12-4	TRBJ1-5	-	-
TGTGCCACCAGCAGAGGACTAGCGGGGAAATACAATGAGCAGTTCTTC	CATSRGLAGKYNEQFF	TRBV15	TRBJ2-1	once	TRBD2